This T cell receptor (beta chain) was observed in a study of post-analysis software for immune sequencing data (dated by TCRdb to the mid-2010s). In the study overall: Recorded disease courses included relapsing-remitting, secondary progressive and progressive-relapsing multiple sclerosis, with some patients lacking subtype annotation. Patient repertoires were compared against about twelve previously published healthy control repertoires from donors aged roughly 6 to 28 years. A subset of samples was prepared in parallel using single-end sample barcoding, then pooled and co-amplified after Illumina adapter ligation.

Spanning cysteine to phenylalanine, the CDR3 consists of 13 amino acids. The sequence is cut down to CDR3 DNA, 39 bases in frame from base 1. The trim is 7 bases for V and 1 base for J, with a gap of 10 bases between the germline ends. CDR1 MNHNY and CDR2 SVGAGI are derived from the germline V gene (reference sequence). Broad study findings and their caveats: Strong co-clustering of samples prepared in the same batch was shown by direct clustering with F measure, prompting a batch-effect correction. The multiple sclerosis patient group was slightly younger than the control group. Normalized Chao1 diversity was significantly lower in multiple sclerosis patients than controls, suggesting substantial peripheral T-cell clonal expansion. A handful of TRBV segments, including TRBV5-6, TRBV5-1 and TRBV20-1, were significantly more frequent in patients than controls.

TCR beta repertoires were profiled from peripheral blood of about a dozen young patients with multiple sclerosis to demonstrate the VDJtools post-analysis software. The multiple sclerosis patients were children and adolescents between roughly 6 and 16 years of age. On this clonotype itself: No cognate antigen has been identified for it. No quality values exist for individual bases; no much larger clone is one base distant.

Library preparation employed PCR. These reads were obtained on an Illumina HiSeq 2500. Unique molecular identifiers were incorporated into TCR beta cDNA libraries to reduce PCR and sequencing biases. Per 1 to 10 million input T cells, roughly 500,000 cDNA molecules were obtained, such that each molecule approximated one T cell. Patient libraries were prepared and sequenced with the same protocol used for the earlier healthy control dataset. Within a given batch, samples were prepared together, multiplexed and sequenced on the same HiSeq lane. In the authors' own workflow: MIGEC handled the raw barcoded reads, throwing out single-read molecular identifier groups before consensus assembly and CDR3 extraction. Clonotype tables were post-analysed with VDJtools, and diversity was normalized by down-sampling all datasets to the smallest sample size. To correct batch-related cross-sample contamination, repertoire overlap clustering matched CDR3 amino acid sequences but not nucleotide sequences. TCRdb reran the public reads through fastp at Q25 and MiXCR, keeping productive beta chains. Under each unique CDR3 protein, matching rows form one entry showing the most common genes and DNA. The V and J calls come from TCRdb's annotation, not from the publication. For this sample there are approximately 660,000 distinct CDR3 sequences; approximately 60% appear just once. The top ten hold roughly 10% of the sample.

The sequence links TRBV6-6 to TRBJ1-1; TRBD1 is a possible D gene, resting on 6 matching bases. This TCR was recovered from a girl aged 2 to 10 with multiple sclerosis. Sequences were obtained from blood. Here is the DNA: TGTGCCAGCACCCTGACAGGGAACACTGAAGCTTTCTTT. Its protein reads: CASTLTGNTEAFF.